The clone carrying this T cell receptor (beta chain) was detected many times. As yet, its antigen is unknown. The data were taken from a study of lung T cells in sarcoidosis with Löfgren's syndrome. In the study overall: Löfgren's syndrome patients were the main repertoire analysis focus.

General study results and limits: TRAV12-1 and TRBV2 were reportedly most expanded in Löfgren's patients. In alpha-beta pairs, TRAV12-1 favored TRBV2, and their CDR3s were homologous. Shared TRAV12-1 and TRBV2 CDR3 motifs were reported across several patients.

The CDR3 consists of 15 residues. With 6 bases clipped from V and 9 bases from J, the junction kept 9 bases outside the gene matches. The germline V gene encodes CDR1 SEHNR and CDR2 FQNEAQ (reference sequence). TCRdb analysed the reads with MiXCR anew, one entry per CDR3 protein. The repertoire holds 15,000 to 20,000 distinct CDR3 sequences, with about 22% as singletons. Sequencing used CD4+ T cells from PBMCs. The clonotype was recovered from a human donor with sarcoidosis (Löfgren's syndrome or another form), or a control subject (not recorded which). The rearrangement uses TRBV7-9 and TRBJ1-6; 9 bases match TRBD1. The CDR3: CASSSSGQGLSPLHF. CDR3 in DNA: TGTGCCAGCAGTTCATCGGGACAGGGCCTTTCACCCCTCCACTTT. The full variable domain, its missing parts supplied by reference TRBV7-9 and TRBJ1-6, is DTGVSQNPRHKITKRGQNVTFRCDPISEHNRLYWYRQTLGQGPEFLTYFQNEAQLEKSRLLSDRFSAERPKGSFSTLEIQRTEQGDSAMYLCASSSSGQGLSPLHFGNGTRLTVT.